This is a list of T cell receptor beta chains from one sample in a study of T cell clonotyping in hematopoietic cell transplantation. Sequenced by immunoSEQ multiplex PCR; TCRdb stores in-frame clones only, minus some. The data hold roughly 80,000 clones, with roughly 95% observed a single time. This specimen was peripheral blood mononuclear cells, taken before stem cell transplant. The receptors originated from a woman aged 45-59 years with acute myeloid leukemia. Some clones in this sample may be carry-over from other donors' samples. CDR3s include the opening cysteine and the closing phenylalanine or tryptophan. The order of the fields is J gene, V gene, D gene, CDR3 protein, CDR3 DNA. The D gene is left open where the match is weak.

>TRBJ2-7|TRBV28|TRBD1
CASRPVGQGGYEQYF
TGTGCCAGCAGACCTGTGGGACAGGGCGGCTACGAGCAGTACTTC
>TRBJ1-1|TRBV10-3|-
CAISAMNTEAFF
TGTGCCATCAGTGCGATGAACACTGAAGCTTTCTTT
>TRBJ2-7|TRBV29-1|-
CSVVDRYEQYF
TGCAGCGTTGTGGACAGATACGAGCAGTACTTC
>TRBJ1-1|TRBV5-6|-
CASTDPTFTEAFF
TGTGCCAGCACCGATCCGACCTTCACTGAAGCTTTCTTT
>TRBJ1-4|TRBV11-2|-
CASSLRGGGDEKLFF
TGTGCCAGCAGCTTACGTGGTGGGGGTGATGAAAAACTGTTTTTT
>TRBJ1-5|TRBV27|-
CASGASNQPQHF
TGTGCCAGCGGGGCTAGCAATCAGCCCCAGCATTTT
>TRBJ2-3|TRBV7-6|TRBD1
CASAKQGSTDTQYF
TGTGCCAGCGCAAAACAGGGGAGCACAGATACGCAGTATTTT
>TRBJ2-7|TRBV6-5|-
CASSYSGGPYEQYF
TGTGCCAGCAGTTACTCGGGAGGTCCATACGAGCAGTACTTC
>TRBJ1-2|TRBV9|-
CASSPGTDNYGYTF
TGTGCCAGCAGCCCGGGGACCGATAACTATGGCTACACCTTC
>TRBJ1-2|TRBV30|-
CAWSVERAREGYTF
TGTGCCTGGAGTGTAGAGCGGGCAAGGGAGGGCTACACCTTT
>TRBJ2-7|TRBV5-4|TRBD2
CASSLGVAGASYEQYF
TGTGCCAGCAGCTTGGGGGTAGCGGGAGCCTCCTACGAGCAGTACTTC
>TRBJ2-3|TRBV30|TRBD1
CAWSWVDRVADTQYF
TGTGCCTGGAGTTGGGTCGACAGGGTGGCAGATACGCAGTATTTT
>TRBJ1-2|TRBV6-5|TRBD1
CASGPGGASPGYTF
TGTGCCAGCGGCCCAGGGGGCGCTTCTCCTGGCTACACCTTC
>TRBJ2-1|TRBV29-1|TRBD1
CSVEDRGTGGSNEQFF
TGCAGCGTTGAAGATCGAGGGACAGGGGGCTCGAATGAGCAGTTCTTC
>TRBJ2-1|TRBV19|TRBD2
CASSLAGGYYNEQFF
TGTGCCAGTAGCCTAGCGGGGGGGTATTACAATGAGCAGTTCTTC
>TRBJ2-7|TRBV23-1|-
CACAPPYEQYF
TGCGCCTGCGCGCCCCCGTACGAGCAGTACTTC
>TRBJ1-2|TRBV9|-
CASSRDGYTF
TGTGCCAGCAGCAGAGATGGCTACACCTTC
>TRBJ1-5|TRBV2|TRBD1
CASRETGLNQPQHF
TGTGCCAGCAGGGAGACAGGGCTAAATCAGCCCCAGCATTTT
>TRBJ2-5|TRBV11-1|TRBD2
CASSQETSGGVQETQYF
TGTGCCAGCAGCCAAGAGACTAGCGGGGGAGTCCAAGAGACCCAGTACTTC